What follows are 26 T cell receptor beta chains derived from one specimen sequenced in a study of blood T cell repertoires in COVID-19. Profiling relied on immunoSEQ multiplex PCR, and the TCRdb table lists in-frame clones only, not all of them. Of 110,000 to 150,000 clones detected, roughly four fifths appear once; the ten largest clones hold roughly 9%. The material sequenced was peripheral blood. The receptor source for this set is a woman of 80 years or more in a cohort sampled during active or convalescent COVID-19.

CDR3 coding DNA: TGTGCCAGCTCACCACATGCGGGCGATGAGCAGTTCTTC. As protein: CASSPHAGDEQFF. The chain uses TRBV18 and TRBJ2-1, with a weak D call TRBD2 (5 bases). Germline assignment: CDR1 KGHSH and CDR2 LQKENI. V lost 1 base, J lost 8 bases, and 9 bases lay in between. The length of the CDR3 is 13 residues.

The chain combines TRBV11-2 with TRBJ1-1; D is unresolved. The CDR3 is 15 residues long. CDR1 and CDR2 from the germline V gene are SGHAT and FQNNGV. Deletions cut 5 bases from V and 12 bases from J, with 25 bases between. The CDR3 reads CASSPNRDRAFRTFF. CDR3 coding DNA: TGTGCCAGCAGCCCGAATCGGGATAGAGCCTTCCGGACTTTCTTT. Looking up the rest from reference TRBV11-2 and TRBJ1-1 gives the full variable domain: EAGVAQSPRYKIIEKRQSVAFWCNPISGHATLYWYQQILGQGPKLLIQFQNNGVVDDSQLPKDRFSAERLKGVDSTLKIQPAKLEDSAVYLCASSPNRDRAFRTFFGQGTRLTVV.

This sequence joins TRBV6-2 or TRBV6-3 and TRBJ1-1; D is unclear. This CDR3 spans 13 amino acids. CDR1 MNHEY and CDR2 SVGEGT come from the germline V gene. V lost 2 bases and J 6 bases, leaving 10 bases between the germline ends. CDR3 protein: CASSYRGIAEAFF. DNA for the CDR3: TGTGCCAGCAGTTACCGGGGAATTGCTGAAGCTTTCTTT.

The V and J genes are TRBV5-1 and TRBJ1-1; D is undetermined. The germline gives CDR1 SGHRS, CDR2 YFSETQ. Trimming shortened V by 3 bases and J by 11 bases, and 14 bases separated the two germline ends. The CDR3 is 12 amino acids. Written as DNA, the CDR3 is TGCGCCAGCAGCTACGAGGGTATCGGGGCTTTCTTT. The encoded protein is CASSYEGIGAFF.

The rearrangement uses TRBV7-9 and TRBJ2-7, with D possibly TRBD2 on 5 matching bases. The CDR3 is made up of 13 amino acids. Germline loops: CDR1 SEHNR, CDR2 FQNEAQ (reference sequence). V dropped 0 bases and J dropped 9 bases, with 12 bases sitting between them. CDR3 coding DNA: TGTGCCAGCAGCTTAGCGGGTGCCGGGGTGCAGTACGTC. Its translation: CASSLAGAGVQYV.

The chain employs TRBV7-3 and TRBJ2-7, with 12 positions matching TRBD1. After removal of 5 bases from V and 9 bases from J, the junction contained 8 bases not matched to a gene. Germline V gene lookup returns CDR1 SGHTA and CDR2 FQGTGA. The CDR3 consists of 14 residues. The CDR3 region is CASSPPGQGAPQYF. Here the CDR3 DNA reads TGTGCCAGCAGCCCTCCGGGACAGGGGGCGCCGCAGTACTTC.

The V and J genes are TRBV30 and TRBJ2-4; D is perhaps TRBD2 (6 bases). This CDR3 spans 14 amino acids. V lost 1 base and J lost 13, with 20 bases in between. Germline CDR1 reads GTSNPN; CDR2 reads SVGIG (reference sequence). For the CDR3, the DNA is TGTGCCTGGAGTGACCAATTGTTTTTTCGGGAGCAGTACTTC. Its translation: CAWSDQLFFREQYF.

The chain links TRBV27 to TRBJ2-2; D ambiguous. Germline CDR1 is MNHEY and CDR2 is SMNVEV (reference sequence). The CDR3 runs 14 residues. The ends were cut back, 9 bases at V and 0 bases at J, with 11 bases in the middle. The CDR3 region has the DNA TGTGCCAGTACCAGTATTACGAACACCGGGGAGCTGTTTTTT. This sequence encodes CASTSITNTGELFF.

Here the CDR3 reads CASSIVLEDTQYF. The DNA for the CDR3 is TGTGCCAGTAGTATTGTACTAGAAGATACGCAGTATTTT. This chain connects TRBV19 to TRBJ2-3, with TRBD2 as a possible D gene (5 bases). V was clipped by 3 bases and J by 5 bases, with 9 bases between them. In germline, CDR1 is LNHDA, CDR2 SQIVND (reference sequence). This CDR3 has 13 residues.

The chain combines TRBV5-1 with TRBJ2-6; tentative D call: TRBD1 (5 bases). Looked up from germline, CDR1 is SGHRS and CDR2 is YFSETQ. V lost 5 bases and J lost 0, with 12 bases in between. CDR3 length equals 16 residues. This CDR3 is CASRIGHPSGANVLTF. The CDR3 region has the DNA TGCGCCAGCAGGATTGGACACCCCTCTGGGGCCAACGTCCTGACTTTC.

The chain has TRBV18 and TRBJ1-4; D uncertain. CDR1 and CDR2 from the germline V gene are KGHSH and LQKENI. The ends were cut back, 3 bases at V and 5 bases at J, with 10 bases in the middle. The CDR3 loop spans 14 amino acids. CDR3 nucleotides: TGTGCCAGCTCACCCGGACTTACGAATGAAAAACTGTTTTTT. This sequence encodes CASSPGLTNEKLFF.

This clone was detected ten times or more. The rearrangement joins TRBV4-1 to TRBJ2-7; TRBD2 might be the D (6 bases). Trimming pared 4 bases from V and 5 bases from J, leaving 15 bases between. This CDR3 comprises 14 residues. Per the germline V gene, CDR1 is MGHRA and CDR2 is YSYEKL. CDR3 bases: TGCGCCAGCAGCCTACGACTAGGGCAAAACGAGCAGTACTTC. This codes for CASSLRLGQNEQYF.

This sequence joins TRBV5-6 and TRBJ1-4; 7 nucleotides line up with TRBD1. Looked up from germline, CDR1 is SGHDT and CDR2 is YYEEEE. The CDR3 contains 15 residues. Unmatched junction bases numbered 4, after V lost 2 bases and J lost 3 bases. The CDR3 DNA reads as TGTGCCAGCAGCTTCCGGACAGGCCCTAATGAAAAACTGTTTTTT. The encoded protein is CASSFRTGPNEKLFF.

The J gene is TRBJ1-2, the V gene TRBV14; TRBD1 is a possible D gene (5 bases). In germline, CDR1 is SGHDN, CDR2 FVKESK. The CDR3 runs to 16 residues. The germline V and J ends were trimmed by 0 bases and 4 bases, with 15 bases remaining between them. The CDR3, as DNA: TGTGCCAGCAGCCAAGATGGGCGGCAGGGCGGCTATGGCTACACCTTC. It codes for CASSQDGRQGGYGYTF.

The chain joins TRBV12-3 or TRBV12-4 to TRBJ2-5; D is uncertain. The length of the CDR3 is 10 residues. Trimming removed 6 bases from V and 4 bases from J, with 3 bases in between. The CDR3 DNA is TGTGCCAGCAGCCTAGAGACCCAGTACTTC. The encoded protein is CASSLETQYF.

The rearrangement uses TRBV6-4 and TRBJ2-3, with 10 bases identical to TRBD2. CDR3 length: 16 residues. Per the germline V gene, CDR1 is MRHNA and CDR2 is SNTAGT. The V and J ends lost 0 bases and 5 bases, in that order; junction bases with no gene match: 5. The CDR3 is CASSDSAGGPGDTQYF. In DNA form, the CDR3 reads TGTGCCAGCAGTGACTCAGCGGGGGGGCCTGGAGATACGCAGTATTTT.

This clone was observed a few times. Written as DNA, the CDR3 is TGTGCCAGCAGCCAAGGTTCCGGCGGGGTCCGGGCCGGGGAGCTGTTTTTT. Its translation is CASSQGSGGVRAGELFF. This chain links TRBV3-1 (or the pseudogene TRBV3-2) with TRBJ2-2; perhaps TRBD2 as D (6 bases). Between the trimmed V and J ends, which lost 1 base and 6 bases, there was a span of 18 bases. The CDR3 is 17 residues long. The germline V gene encodes CDR1 LGHDT and CDR2 YNNKEL (reference sequence).

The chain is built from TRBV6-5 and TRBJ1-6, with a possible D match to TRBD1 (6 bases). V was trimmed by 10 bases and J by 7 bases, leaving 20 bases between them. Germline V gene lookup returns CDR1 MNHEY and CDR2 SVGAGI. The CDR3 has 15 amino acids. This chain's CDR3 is CATRDTNSPNSPLHF. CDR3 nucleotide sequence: TGTGCCACACGGGACACAAATTCGCCGAATTCACCCCTCCACTTT.

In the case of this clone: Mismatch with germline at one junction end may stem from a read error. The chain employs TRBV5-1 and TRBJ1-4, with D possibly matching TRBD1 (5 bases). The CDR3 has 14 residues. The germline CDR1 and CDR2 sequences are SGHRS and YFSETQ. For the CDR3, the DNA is TGCGCCAGCAGTTTGGGGCAAAGCGCTGAAAAACTGTTTTTT. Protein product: CASSLGQSAEKLFF.

CDR3 region: CASRTGPSNQPQHF. CDR3 bases: TGTGCCAGCAGGACAGGTCCCAGCAATCAGCCCCAGCATTTT. This sequence joins TRBV27 and TRBJ1-5, with D possibly being TRBD1 (6 bases). V was cut by 6 bases and J by 1 base, with 10 bases left in between. The CDR3 loop spans 14 amino acids. CDR1 and CDR2 from the germline V gene are MNHEY and SMNVEV (reference sequence).

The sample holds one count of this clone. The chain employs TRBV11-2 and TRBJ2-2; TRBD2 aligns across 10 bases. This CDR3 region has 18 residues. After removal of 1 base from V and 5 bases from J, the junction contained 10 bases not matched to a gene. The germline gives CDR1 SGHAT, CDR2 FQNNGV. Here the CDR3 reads CASSLARPLAGYTGELFF. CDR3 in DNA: TGTGCCAGCAGCTTAGCCAGACCACTAGCGGGGTATACCGGGGAGCTGTTTTTT.

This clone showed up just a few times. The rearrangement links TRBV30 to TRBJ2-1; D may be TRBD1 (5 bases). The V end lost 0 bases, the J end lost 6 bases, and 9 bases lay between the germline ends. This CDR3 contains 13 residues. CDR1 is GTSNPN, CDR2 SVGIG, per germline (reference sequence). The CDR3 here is CAWSVTQGNEQFF. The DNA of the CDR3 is TGTGCCTGGAGTGTAACCCAGGGCAATGAGCAGTTCTTC.

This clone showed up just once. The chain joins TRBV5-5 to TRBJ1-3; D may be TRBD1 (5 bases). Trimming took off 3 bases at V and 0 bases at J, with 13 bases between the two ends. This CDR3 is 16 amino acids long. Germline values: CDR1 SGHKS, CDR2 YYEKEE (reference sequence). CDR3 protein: CASSSQQALSGNTIYF. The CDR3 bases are TGTGCCAGCAGCTCCCAACAGGCCCTCTCTGGAAACACCATATATTTT.

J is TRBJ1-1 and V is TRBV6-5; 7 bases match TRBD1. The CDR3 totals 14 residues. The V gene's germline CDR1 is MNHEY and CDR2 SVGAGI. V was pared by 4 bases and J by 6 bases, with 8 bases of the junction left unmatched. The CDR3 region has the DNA TGTGCCAGCAGTTCGACAGGGCGGGTTGCTGAAGCTTTCTTT. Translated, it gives CASSSTGRVAEAFF.

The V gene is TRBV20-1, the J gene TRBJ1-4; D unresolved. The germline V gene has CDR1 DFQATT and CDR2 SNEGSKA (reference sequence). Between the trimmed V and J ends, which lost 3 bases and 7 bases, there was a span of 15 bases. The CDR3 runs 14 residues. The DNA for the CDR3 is TGCAGTGCTAGTTTACTATTTATGGGTGAAAAACTGTTTTTT. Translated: CSASLLFMGEKLFF.

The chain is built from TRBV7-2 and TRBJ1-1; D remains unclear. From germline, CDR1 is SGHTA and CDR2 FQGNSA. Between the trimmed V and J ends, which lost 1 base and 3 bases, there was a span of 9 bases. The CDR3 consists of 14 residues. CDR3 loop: CASSLGRGYTEAFF. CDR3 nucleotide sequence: TGTGCCAGCAGCTTAGGCCGGGGTTACACTGAAGCTTTCTTT.